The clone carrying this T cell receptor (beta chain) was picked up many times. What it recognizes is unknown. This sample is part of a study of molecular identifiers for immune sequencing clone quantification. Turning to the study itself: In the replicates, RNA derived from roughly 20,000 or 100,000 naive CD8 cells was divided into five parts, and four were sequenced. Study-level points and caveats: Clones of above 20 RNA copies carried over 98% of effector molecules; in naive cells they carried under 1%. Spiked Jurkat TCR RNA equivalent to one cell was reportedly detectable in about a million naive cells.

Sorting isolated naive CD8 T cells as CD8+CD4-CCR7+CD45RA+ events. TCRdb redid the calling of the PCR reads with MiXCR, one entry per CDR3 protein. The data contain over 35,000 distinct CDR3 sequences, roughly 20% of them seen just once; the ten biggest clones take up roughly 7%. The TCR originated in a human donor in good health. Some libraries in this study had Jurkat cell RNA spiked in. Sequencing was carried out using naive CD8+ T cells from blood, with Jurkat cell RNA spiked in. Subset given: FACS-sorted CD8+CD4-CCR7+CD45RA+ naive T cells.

The DNA for the CDR3 is TGCAGCGTTAGGTGGGAGTCCCAAGAGACCCAGTACTTC. It codes for CSVRWESQETQYF. This chain links TRBV29-1 with TRBJ2-5; tentative D call: TRBD2 (5 bases). The CDR3 is 13 amino acids. Germline-derived CDR1 and CDR2 are SQVTM and ANQGSEA. The V gene lost 5 bases and the J gene lost 1 base, with 11 bases spanning the gap.